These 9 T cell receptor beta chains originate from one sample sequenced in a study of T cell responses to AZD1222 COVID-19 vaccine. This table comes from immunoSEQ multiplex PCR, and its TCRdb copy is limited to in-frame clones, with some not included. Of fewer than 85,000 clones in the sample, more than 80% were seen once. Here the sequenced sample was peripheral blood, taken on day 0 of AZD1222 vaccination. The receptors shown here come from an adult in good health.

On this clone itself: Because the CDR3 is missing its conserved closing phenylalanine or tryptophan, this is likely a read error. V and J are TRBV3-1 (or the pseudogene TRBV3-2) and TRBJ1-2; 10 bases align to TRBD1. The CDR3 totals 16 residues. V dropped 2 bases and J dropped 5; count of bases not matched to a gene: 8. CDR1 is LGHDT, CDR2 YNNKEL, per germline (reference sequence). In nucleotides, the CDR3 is TGTGCCAGCAGCCAAACGAGGACAGGGGGGGGATATGGCTACACCTCC. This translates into CASSQTRTGGGYGYTS.

The CDR3, as DNA: TGTGCCAGCAGCGTAGGGTTTAGCGGGACTCGCACAGATACGCAGTATTTT. This gives the protein CASSVGFSGTRTDTQYF. The rearrangement uses TRBV9 and TRBJ2-3; 8 bases are a match to TRBD2. Germline trimming cut 0 bases from V and 1 base from J; bases unmatched to any gene: 7. CDR1 and CDR2 from the germline V gene are SGDLS and YYNGEE. CDR3 size: 17 residues.

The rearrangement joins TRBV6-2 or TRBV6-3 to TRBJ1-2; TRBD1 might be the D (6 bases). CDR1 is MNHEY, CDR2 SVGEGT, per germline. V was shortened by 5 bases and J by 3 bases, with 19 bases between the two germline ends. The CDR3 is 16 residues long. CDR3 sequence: CASSLDRTAQYYGYTF. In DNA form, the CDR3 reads TGTGCCAGCAGTCTAGACAGGACAGCCCAGTACTATGGCTACACCTTC.

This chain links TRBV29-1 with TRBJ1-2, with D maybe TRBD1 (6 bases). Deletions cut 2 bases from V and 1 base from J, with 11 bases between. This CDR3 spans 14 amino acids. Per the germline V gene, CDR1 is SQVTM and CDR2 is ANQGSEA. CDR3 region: CSVEPNRVNYGYTF. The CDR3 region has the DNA TGCAGCGTTGAACCAAACAGGGTTAACTATGGCTACACCTTC.

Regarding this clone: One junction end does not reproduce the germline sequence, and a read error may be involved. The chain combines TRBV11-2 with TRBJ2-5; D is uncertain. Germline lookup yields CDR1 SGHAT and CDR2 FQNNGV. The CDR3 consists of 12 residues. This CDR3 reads CASSLDRTGIDF. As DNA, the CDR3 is TGTGCCAGCAGCTTAGATCGTACTGGTATCGACTTC. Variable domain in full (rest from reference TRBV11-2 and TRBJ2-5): EAGVAQSPRYKIIEKRQSVAFWCNPISGHATLYWYQQILGQGPKLLIQFQNNGVVDDSQLPKDRFSAERLKGVDSTLKIQPAKLEDSAVYLCASSLDRTGIDFGPGTRLLVL.

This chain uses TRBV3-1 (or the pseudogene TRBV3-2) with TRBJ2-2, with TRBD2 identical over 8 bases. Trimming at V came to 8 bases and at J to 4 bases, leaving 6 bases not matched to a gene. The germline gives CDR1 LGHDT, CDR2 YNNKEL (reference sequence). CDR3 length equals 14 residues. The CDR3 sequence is CASGREGGTGELFF. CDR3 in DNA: TGTGCCAGCGGCCGGGAGGGGGGCACCGGGGAGCTGTTTTTT.

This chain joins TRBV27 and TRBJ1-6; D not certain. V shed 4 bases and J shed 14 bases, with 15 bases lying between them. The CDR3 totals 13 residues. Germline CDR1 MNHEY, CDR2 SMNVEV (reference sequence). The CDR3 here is CASSSDGGLTLHF. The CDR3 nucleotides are TGTGCCAGCAGTTCAGACGGAGGGCTAACCCTCCACTTT.

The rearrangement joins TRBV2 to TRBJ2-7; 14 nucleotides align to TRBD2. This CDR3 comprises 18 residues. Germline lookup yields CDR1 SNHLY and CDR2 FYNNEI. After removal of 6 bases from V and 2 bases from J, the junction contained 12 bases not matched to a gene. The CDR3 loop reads CASRAKTGTSGSTYEQYF. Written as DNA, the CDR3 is TGTGCCAGCAGGGCTAAAACCGGGACTAGCGGGAGTACCTACGAGCAGTACTTC.

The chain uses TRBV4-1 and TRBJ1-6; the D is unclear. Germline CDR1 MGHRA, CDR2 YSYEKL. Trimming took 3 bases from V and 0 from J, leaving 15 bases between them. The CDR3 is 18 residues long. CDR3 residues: CASSHEGDYSSYNSPLHF. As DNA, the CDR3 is TGCGCCAGCAGCCACGAAGGCGATTATAGCTCCTATAATTCACCCCTCCACTTT.